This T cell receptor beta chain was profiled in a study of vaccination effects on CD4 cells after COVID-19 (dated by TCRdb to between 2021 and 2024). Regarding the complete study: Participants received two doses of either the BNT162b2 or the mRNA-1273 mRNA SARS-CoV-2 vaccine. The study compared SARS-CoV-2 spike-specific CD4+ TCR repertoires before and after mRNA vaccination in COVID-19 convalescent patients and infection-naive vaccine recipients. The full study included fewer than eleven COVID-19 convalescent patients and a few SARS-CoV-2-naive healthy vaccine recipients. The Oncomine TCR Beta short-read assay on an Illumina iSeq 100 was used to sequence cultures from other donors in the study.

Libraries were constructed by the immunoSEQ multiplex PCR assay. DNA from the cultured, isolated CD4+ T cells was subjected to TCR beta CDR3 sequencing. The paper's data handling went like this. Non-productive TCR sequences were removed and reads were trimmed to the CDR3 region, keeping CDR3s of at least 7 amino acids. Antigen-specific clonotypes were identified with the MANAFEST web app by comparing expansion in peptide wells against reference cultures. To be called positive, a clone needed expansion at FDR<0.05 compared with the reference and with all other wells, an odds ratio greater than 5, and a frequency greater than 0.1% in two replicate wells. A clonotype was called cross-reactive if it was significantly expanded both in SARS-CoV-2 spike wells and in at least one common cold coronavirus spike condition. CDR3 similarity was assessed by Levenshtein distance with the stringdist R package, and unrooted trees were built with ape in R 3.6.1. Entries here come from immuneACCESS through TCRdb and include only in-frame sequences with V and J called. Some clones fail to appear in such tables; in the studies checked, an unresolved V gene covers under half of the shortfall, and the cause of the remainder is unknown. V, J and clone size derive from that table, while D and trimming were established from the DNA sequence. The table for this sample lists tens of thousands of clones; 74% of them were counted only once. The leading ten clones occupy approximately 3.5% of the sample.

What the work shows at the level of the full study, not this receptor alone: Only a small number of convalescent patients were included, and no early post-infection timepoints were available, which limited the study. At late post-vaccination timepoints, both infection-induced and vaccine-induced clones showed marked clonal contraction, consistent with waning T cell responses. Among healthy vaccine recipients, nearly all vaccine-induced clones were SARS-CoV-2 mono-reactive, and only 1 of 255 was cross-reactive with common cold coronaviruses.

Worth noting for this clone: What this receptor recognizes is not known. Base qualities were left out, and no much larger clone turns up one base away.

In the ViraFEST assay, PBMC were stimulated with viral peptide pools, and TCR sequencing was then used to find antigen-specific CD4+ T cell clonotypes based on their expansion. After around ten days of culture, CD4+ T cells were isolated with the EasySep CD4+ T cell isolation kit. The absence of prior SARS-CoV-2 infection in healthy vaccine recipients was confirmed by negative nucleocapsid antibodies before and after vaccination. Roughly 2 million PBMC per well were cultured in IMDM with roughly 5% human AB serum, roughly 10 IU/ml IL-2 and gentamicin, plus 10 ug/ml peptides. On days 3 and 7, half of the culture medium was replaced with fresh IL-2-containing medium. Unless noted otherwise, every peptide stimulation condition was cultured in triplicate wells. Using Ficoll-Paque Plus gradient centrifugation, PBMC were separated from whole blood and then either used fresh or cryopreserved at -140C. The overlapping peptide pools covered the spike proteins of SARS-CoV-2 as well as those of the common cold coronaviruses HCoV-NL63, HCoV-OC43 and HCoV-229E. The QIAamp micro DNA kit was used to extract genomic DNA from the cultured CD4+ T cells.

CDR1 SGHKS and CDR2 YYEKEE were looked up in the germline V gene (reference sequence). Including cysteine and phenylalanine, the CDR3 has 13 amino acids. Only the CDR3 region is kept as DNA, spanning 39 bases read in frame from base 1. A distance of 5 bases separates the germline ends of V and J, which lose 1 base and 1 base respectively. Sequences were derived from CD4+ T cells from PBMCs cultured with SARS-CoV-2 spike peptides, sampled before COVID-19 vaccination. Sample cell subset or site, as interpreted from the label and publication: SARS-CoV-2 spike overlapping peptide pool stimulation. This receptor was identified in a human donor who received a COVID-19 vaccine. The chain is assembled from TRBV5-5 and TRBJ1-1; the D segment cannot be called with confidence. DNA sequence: TGTGCCAGCAGCTTGATAGGGAACACTGAAGCTTTCTTT. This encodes CASSLIGNTEAFF.